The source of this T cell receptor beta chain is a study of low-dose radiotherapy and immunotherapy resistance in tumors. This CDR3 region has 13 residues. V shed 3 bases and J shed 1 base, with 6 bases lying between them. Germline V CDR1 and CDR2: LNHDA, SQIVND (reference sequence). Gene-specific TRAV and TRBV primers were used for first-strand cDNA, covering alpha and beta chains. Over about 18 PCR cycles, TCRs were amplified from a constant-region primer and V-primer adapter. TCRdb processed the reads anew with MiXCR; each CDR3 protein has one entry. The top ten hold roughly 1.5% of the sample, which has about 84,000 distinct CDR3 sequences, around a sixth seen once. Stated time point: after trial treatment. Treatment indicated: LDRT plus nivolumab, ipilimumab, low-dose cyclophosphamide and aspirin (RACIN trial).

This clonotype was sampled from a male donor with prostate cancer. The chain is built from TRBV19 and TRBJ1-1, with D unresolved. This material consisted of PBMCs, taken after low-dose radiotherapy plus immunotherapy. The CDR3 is CASSMVQNTEAFF. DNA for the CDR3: TGTGCCAGTAGTATGGTACAGAACACTGAAGCTTTCTTT.